This T cell receptor (beta chain) was identified in a study of PD-1 blockade in mismatch repair-deficient tumors (dated by TCRdb to about 2017). In terms of the full investigation: Between late 2013 and September 2016, the trial enrolled some 91 consecutive patients with 12 mismatch repair-deficient cancer types, every one of whom had been previously treated and was progressing. Tumor-associated T cell clones were tracked in the peripheral blood of patients responding to PD-1 blockade by deep sequencing of TCR CDR3 regions.

What the research found in general, with its limitations: Rapid expansion after pembrolizumab followed by contraction, generally before radiologic responses, was shown by tumor-resident clones, which were often undetectable in blood before treatment.

The germline V gene encodes CDR1 ENHRY and CDR2 SYGVKD. The CDR3 measures 15 amino acids from cysteine to phenylalanine. Just CDR3 DNA is preserved here, 45 bases in frame from base 1. Trimming at the junction amounts to 5 bases on V and 8 bases on J, and the germline ends lie 19 bases apart. The method behind the library was the immunoSEQ multiplex PCR assay. The source is immuneACCESS, and TCRdb retained only in-frame sequences with V and J called. Part of the clones is not carried over; for the studies checked, unresolved V genes explain less than half of this, and the remainder is unexplained. The sample yields tens of thousands of clones; 81% were counted once. The ten largest clones represent 2.5% to 3% of the sample. Taken with the paper, the label for time point translates to: peripheral blood 12 weeks after first pembrolizumab dose. For every enrolled patient, mismatch repair deficiency was confirmed by either polymerase chain reaction or immunohistochemistry. TCR sequencing was carried out for three patients who responded to pembrolizumab therapy. The phase II trial prospectively tested pembrolizumab PD-1 blockade in advanced mismatch repair-deficient cancers regardless of tissue of origin. Peripheral blood T cell samples were serially collected before and at multiple times after PD-1 blockade was started. Blood sampling times were expressed in weeks after the first pembrolizumab dose.

As regards this clone: The specificity of this receptor is unknown. No base quality values were provided; no much bigger clone lies one nucleotide off.

The sequence joins TRBV10-3 to TRBJ2-1; the D call is possibly TRBD1 or TRBD2, each sharing 5 bases. This clonotype was obtained from an adult with mismatch repair-deficient cancer. The sample consisted of peripheral blood, taken 12 weeks after starting pembrolizumab. This receptor has the CDR3 CAISPSQGSGDEQFF. At the DNA level, the sequence is TGTGCCATCAGTCCTAGCCAGGGAAGTGGTGATGAGCAGTTCTTC.